The 21 T cell receptor beta chains listed next were all sequenced from one sample in a study of cytomegalovirus exposure and HLA in healthy donors. TCRdb keeps only in-frame clones here, not all; method: immunoSEQ multiplex PCR. In the table there are about 200,000 clones, 86% of which are singletons. The material sequenced was PBMCs. Receptors originate from a woman aged 18-30 years in good health and CMV-seronegative.

The CDR3 loop reads CASSSRLAVSEGDEQFF. The CDR3 DNA reads TGTGCCAGCAGCTCCAGACTAGCGGTATCCGAGGGGGATGAGCAGTTCTTC. The J gene is TRBJ2-1, the V gene TRBV9; TRBD2 agrees at 9 bases. Germline V CDR1 and CDR2: SGDLS, YYNGEE. The CDR3 has 17 amino acids. J was trimmed by 8 bases and V by 4 bases; bases with no gene match: 16.

The chain carries TRBV5-1 and TRBJ1-4, with D perhaps matching TRBD1 (5 bases). The CDR3 is made up of 16 amino acids. Germline values: CDR1 SGHRS, CDR2 YFSETQ. The ends were cut back, 5 bases at V and 0 bases at J, with 14 bases in the middle. Here the CDR3 DNA reads TGCGCCAGCAGTCGGGGGATAGGTGCAACTAATGAAAAACTGTTTTTT. Translation: CASSRGIGATNEKLFF.

The genes are TRBV4-1 and TRBJ2-3; 7 bases are shared with TRBD2. Germline trimming cut 0 bases from V and 2 bases from J; bases unmatched to any gene: 8. This CDR3 has 17 amino acids. Germline V gene data show CDR1 as MGHRA and CDR2 as YSYEKL. CDR3 DNA sequence: TGCGCCAGCAGCCAAGATTCCGCGGGAGTTATCACAGATACGCAGTATTTT. It encodes CASSQDSAGVITDTQYF.

V is TRBV19 and J is TRBJ1-5, with D possibly being TRBD1 (6 bases). This CDR3 has 14 amino acids. CDR1 is LNHDA and CDR2 is SQIVND in the germline V gene (reference sequence). The germline V and J ends were trimmed by 5 bases and 4 bases, with 12 bases remaining between them. The CDR3 spells CASSWQGQNQPQHF. The CDR3 DNA reads TGTGCCAGTAGTTGGCAGGGGCAAAATCAGCCCCAGCATTTT. Full variable domain (rest looked up from reference TRBV19 and TRBJ1-5): DGGITQSPKYLFRKEGQNVTLSCEQNLNHDAMYWYRQDPGQGLRLIYYSQIVNDFQKGDIAEGYSVSREKKESFPLTVTSAQKNPTAFYLCASSWQGQNQPQHFGDGTRLSIL.

The rearrangement links TRBV5-6 to TRBJ2-2; 8 nucleotides agree with TRBD2. CDR3 length: 17 residues. Germline V CDR1 and CDR2: SGHDT, YYEEEE. V was clipped by 3 bases and J by 2 bases; unmatched bases: 9. The CDR3 loop is CASSWTLTSVNTGELFF. The CDR3 DNA reads TGTGCCAGCAGCTGGACCTTGACTAGCGTAAACACCGGGGAGCTGTTTTTT.

This clone appeared a single time. This specimen includes other DNA sequences encoding the same CDR3. The V and J genes are TRBV18 and TRBJ1-2, with unresolved D. Germline lookup yields CDR1 KGHSH and CDR2 LQKENI. The CDR3 runs 13 residues. V was shortened by 1 base and J by 2 bases, with 5 bases between the two germline ends. The CDR3, as DNA: TGTGCCAGCTCACCACGAGAAAACTATGGCTACACCTTC. Its translation is CASSPRENYGYTF.

The chain uses TRBV5-4 and TRBJ2-3; D gene ambiguous. The CDR3 extends over 12 amino acids. V gave up 3 bases and J gave up 2 bases, with 4 bases separating them. Germline-derived CDR1 and CDR2 are SGHNT and YYREEE (reference sequence). The CDR3 is CASSYNTDTQYF. CDR3 bases: TGTGCCAGCAGCTACAACACAGATACGCAGTATTTT.

The CDR3 is CASCRGGDYEQYF. As DNA, the CDR3 is TGTGCCAGTTGCCGGGGAGGGGACTACGAGCAGTACTTC. V usage is TRBV6-5 and J usage is TRBJ2-7; TRBD2 aligns across 7 bases. Per germline, CDR1 MNHEY and CDR2 SVGAGI. Trimming removed 9 bases from V and 3 bases from J; junction bases left unmatched: 8. CDR3 length: 13 amino acids.

The chain is built from TRBV6-1 and TRBJ2-7; possible D gene TRBD1, 6 bases. Germline V gene data show CDR1 as MNHNS and CDR2 as SASEGT. The V end lost 7 bases, the J end lost 2 bases, and 12 bases lay between the germline ends. CDR3 length: 13 residues. The CDR3: CASNEDSTYEQYF. CDR3 sequence (DNA): TGTGCCAGCAACGAGGACAGTACCTACGAGCAGTACTTC.

The chain is built from TRBV14 and TRBJ2-1; the D gene is possibly TRBD1 (6 bases). The CDR3 runs 18 residues. V was shortened by 2 bases and J by 0 bases, with 17 bases between the two germline ends. The germline V gene has CDR1 SGHDN and CDR2 FVKESK. CDR3 loop: CASSQTFDRISSYNEQFF. In DNA form, the CDR3 reads TGTGCCAGCAGCCAAACATTCGACAGGATCAGCTCCTACAATGAGCAGTTCTTC.

The CDR3 spells CASSPGQGQDSPLHF. Here the CDR3 DNA reads TGCGCCAGCAGCCCGGGACAGGGTCAGGATTCACCCCTCCACTTT. V usage is TRBV5-1 and J usage is TRBJ1-6, with 9 bases matching TRBD1. The CDR3 totals 15 residues. The germline CDR1 and CDR2 sequences are SGHRS and YFSETQ. V was pared by 4 bases and J by 8 bases, with 7 bases of the junction left unmatched.

The CDR3 bases are TGCAGCGTTGGACTTCCCGGACTAGTTGCCCCCAGTGAGCAGTTCTTC. It encodes CSVGLPGLVAPSEQFF. V usage is TRBV29-1 and J usage is TRBJ2-1; 7 positions match TRBD2. J lost 9 bases, V lost 4 bases, and 18 bases had no gene match. The length of the CDR3 is 16 residues. Germline V lookup: CDR1 SQVTM, CDR2 ANQGSEA.

The chain combines TRBV11-2 with TRBJ2-3, with 7 bases that match TRBD2. The CDR3 is made up of 18 amino acids. Trimming took 5 bases from V and 4 from J; bases not matched to a gene: 18. Germline V lookup: CDR1 SGHAT, CDR2 FQNNGV. CDR3: CASSDWGRAAQEADTQYF. The CDR3 DNA is TGTGCCAGCAGCGACTGGGGGAGGGCCGCCCAGGAAGCAGATACGCAGTATTTT.

V is TRBV6-5 and J is TRBJ2-7; the match to TRBD2 covers 11 bases. V was pared by 0 bases and J by 11 bases, with 9 bases of the junction left unmatched. Germline-derived CDR1 and CDR2 are MNHEY and SVGAGI. The CDR3 totals 15 residues. For the CDR3, the DNA is TGTGCCAGCAGTTACTCCGGGACTAGCGGAGGAGCCAAGTACTTC. Its protein is CASSYSGTSGGAKYF.

The rearrangement uses TRBV28 and TRBJ1-4; D might be TRBD1 (5 bases). V gave up 6 bases and J gave up 14 bases, with 16 bases separating them. CDR1 MDHEN and CDR2 SYDVKM come from the germline V gene. CDR3 length: 12 amino acids. The CDR3 here is CASSPRQFGLFF. Here the CDR3 DNA reads TGTGCCAGCAGCCCGAGACAGTTCGGGCTGTTTTTT.

This chain joins TRBV2 and TRBJ1-5; 9 bases align to TRBD1. Germline lookup yields CDR1 SNHLY and CDR2 FYNNEI. Trimming at V came to 0 bases and at J to 7 bases, leaving 7 bases not matched to a gene. The CDR3 loop spans 16 amino acids. The CDR3 loop is CASSEAGQGIGQPQHF. CDR3 in DNA: TGTGCCAGCAGTGAAGCAGGACAGGGGATCGGACAGCCCCAGCATTTT.

This chain joins TRBV10-3 and TRBJ2-5; TRBD2 matches at 7 bases. CDR3 length: 15 residues. Germline CDR1 ENHRY, CDR2 SYGVKD. The V gene end was trimmed by 8 bases and the J gene end by 0 bases; junction bases not matched to a gene: 9. Written as DNA, the CDR3 is TGTGCCATCGGAATAGGTCGGGGGGACCAAGAGACCCAGTACTTC. It translates to CAIGIGRGDQETQYF.

This chain connects TRBV12-1 to TRBJ2-1; the table's TRBD2 call for D was not verified on the DNA. TRBV12-1 is annotated as a pseudogene. The CDR3 sequence is 18 residues long. The CDR3 DNA sequence: TGTGCCAGCAGCTTTGTGGGGGGACTAGCGGGAGGGGAGAATGAGCAGTTCTTC. Translation gives CASSFVGGLAGGENEQFF.

The chain couples TRBV7-2 to TRBJ2-7; weak D call: TRBD1 (6 bases). Trimming left V 4 bases short and J 4 bases short, with 23 bases between. The CDR3 loop spans 17 amino acids. Germline loops: CDR1 SGHTA, CDR2 FQGNSA. CDR3 DNA: TGTGCCAGCAGCTCCCCCCTCTGGGCGGACAGATGTTACGAGCAGTACTTC. Translation: CASSSPLWADRCYEQYF.

The genes are TRBV10-3 and TRBJ2-2; 10 nucleotides line up with TRBD1. This CDR3 has 18 amino acids. CDR1 is ENHRY and CDR2 is SYGVKD in the germline V gene. V shed 5 bases and J 5 bases; nucleotides not matched to a gene: 14. This CDR3 reads CAISMLAPGQGNTGELFF. The CDR3 region has the DNA TGTGCCATCAGTATGTTAGCACCGGGACAGGGGAATACCGGGGAGCTGTTTTTT.

The V call is TRBV19, the J call TRBJ2-7, with 7 bases matching TRBD2. Germline assignment: CDR1 LNHDA and CDR2 SQIVND (reference sequence). This CDR3 contains 15 residues. The trim removed 3 bases at V and 3 bases at J, leaving 8 bases unmatched. CDR3 in amino acids: CASSISLAVVYEQYF. The CDR3 nucleotides read TGTGCCAGTAGTATTTCCCTAGCGGTTGTCTACGAGCAGTACTTC.